The 14 T cell receptor beta chains presented below share a single source sample, sequenced in a study of T cell clonality in common variable immunodeficiency. General observations from the study: Common variable immunodeficiency TCR beta sequences reportedly had fewer deletions and N-nucleotide insertions.

Data came from immunoSEQ multiplex PCR; TCRdb stores just in-frame clones and leaves some out. The sample has fewer than 40,000 clones, none seen only once; the top ten hold 4.5% to 6%. Their specific antigens are unknown. Sequenced: peripheral blood mononuclear cells. These receptors all stem from a human donor with common variable immunodeficiency.

Worth noting for this clone: Read sequence stops 3 residues before the CDR3 end, and the germline J gene provides the missing end. The rearrangement uses TRBV2 and TRBJ2-1, with 7 bases that match TRBD2. Per germline, CDR1 SNHLY and CDR2 FYNNEI. V dropped 1 base and J dropped 8; count of bases not matched to a gene: 5. The CDR3 contains 14 residues. CDR3 DNA (partial): TGTGCCAGCAGTGAAGGGCTAGCGGTCTATGAG. It is translated as CASSEGLAVYE. The full CDR3 sequence reads CASSEGLAVYEQFF.

This clone appeared a few times. The CDR3 extends 3 residues past the end of the read, so its final part is completed from the germline J gene. The chain recombines TRBV19 with TRBJ2-3, with D possibly matching TRBD2 (6 bases). The CDR3 contains 12 residues. Germline V gene lookup returns CDR1 LNHDA and CDR2 SQIVND (reference sequence). CDR3 residues: CASSTGLTPQYF. CDR3 DNA (partial): TGTGCCAGTAGTACCGGACTAACACCG.

The sample holds many counts of this clone. Sequencing ends 3 residues short of the CDR3 end; the germline J gene provides the rest. The chain is built from TRBV5-5 and TRBJ2-4; a weak D match, TRBD1 (6 bases). V was pared by 1 base and J by 7 bases, with 12 bases between. The CDR3 consists of 14 residues. Germline assignment: CDR1 SGHKS and CDR2 YYEKEE (reference sequence). Incomplete CDR3 DNA: TGTGCCAGCAGCTTGCCCTCCCAGGGGAACATT. Amino acid sequence: CASSLPSQGNI. The complete CDR3 reads CASSLPSQGNIQYF.

This clone showed up many times. The sequence runs out 3 residues before the end of the CDR3; the remainder is reconstructed from the germline J gene. V usage is TRBV19 and J usage is TRBJ2-5, with a tentative D call TRBD1 (5 bases). CDR3 length equals 11 residues. V was cut by 10 bases and J by 7 bases, with 13 bases left in between. CDR1 and CDR2 (germline): LNHDA, SQIVND (reference sequence). The sequenced CDR3 bases are TGTGCCACCCAGGTCACAGGGACC. Translated, it gives CATQVTGT. The whole CDR3 is CATQVTGTQYF.

This clone has a count of ten or more. The DNA ends 3 residues before the CDR3 does, and the rest of the CDR3 is filled in from the germline J gene. The chain is built from TRBV7-9 and TRBJ2-7, with D maybe TRBD1 (5 bases). Germline V gene lookup returns CDR1 SEHNR and CDR2 FQNEAQ (reference sequence). This CDR3 region has 11 residues. The V end lost 8 bases, the J end lost 5 bases, and 10 bases lay between the germline ends. Partial CDR3 DNA: TGTGCCAGCGGACATCAGGACGAG. Translated, it gives CASGHQDE. The entire CDR3 is CASGHQDEQYF.

This clone was counted ten times or more. The CDR3 is cut off 3 residues early in the read; its end comes from the germline J gene. V and J are TRBV7-8 and TRBJ2-5, with TRBD1 matching 7 bases. With V trimmed by 5 bases and J by 2 bases, 8 bases remained unmatched. This CDR3 comprises 15 residues. CDR1 and CDR2 (germline): SGHVS, FQNEAQ. CDR3 in amino acids: CASSLDRDRQETQYF. CDR3 bases read: TGTGCCAGCAGCCTAGACCGGGACAGACAAGAGACC.

This clone was detected only a few times. The read ends 3 residues shy of where the CDR3 ends; the end is completed using the germline J gene. The rearrangement links TRBV20-1 to TRBJ2-1; D possibly corresponds to TRBD2 (5 bases). In germline, CDR1 is DFQATT, CDR2 SNEGSKA (reference sequence). Trimming left V 3 bases short and J 5 bases short, with 17 bases between. The CDR3 spans 15 residues. Partial CDR3 DNA: TGCAGTGCTAGCCCTCTAGCTCACCTCGACAATGAG. Encoded protein: CSASPLAHLDNE. The full CDR3 protein is CSASPLAHLDNEQFF.

This clone occurred a few times. The CDR3 goes on 3 residues after the read ends, and that part is filled in from the germline J gene. V usage is TRBV6-4 and J usage is TRBJ1-5; 8 bases agree with TRBD1. V was clipped by 6 bases and J by 4 bases; unmatched bases: 20. CDR1 and CDR2 (germline): MRHNA, SNTAGT. The CDR3 spans 19 residues. The DNA read from the CDR3 is TGTGCCAGCAGAGACGGACAGGGAGAAAAGTGGATCGGTAATCAGCCC. It specifies CASRDGQGEKWIGNQP. The whole CDR3 region reads CASRDGQGEKWIGNQPQHF.

This clone came up a few times. Read sequence stops 3 residues before the CDR3 end, and the germline J gene provides the missing end. V is TRBV20-1 and J is TRBJ1-2; a possible D gene is TRBD1 (6 bases). This CDR3 spans 15 amino acids. Germline-derived CDR1 and CDR2 are DFQATT and SNEGSKA (reference sequence). V lost 6 bases to trimming and J lost 2 bases, with 19 bases between them. The CDR3 DNA, read in part, is TGCAGTGCCAAAAACGGTCGGCAGGGGAACTATGGC. Translation: CSAKNGRQGNYG. The CDR3 in full is CSAKNGRQGNYGYTF.

With respect to this clone: The read stops 3 residues short of the end of the CDR3; the missing end is completed from the germline J gene. The chain joins TRBV2 to TRBJ1-2; perhaps TRBD1 as D (5 bases). CDR3 length: 13 residues. Germline V gene sequence: CDR1 SNHLY, CDR2 FYNNEI. Trimming took off 3 bases at V and 4 bases at J, with 9 bases between the two ends. The CDR3 protein is CASSDKTVYGYTF. The sequenced CDR3 bases are TGTGCCAGCAGTGATAAGACAGTCTATGGC. Supplemented by reference TRBV2 and TRBJ1-2, the full variable domain reads EPEVTQTPSHQVTQMGQEVILRCVPISNHLYFYWYRQILGQKVEFLVSFYNNEISEKSEIFDDQFSVERPDGSNFTLKIRSTKLEDSAMYFCASSDKTVYGYTFGSGTRLTVV.

This clone appeared a few times. The sequenced fragment ends 3 residues before the CDR3 boundary, so the rest is inferred from the germline J gene. The genes are TRBV19 and TRBJ1-2; no definite D call. The V end lost 5 bases, the J end lost 3 bases, and 10 bases lay between the germline ends. This CDR3 comprises 13 residues. Germline V gene lookup returns CDR1 LNHDA and CDR2 SQIVND (reference sequence). The covered CDR3 bases are TGTGCCAGTAGTTACCTAGTGGACTATGGC. Its translation is CASSYLVDYG. The CDR3, in full, reads CASSYLVDYGYTF.

This clone occurred a few times. The missing CDR3 end, 3 residues past where the read stops, is filled in from the germline J gene. This chain joins TRBV19 and TRBJ1-2; the D gene is possibly TRBD1 (6 bases). V lost 5 bases to trimming and J lost 2 bases, with 15 bases between them. The CDR3 spans 15 residues. CDR1 LNHDA and CDR2 SQIVND come from the germline V gene (reference sequence). CDR3 residues: CASSARTDLNYGYTF. The CDR3 bases that were read are TGTGCCAGTAGTGCCCGGACAGATCTGAACTATGGC.

This clone was seen ten or more times. The CDR3 extends 3 residues past the end of the read, so its final part is completed from the germline J gene. This sequence joins TRBV20-1 and TRBJ2-7, with TRBD1 identical over 8 bases. V lost 4 bases and J lost 0; bases outside the gene matches: 5. This CDR3 is 14 amino acids long. Germline CDR1 and CDR2: DFQATT and SNEGSKA (reference sequence). The CDR3 region is CSAKGQGSSYEQYF. The sequenced CDR3 bases are TGCAGTGCTAAAGGACAGGGAAGCTCCTACGAG.

This clone was counted only a few times. The read terminates 3 residues before the CDR3 end, so the remaining end is supplied by the germline J gene. The gene calls are TRBV20-1 and TRBJ2-5; 9 nucleotides match TRBD2. Germline trimming cut 2 bases from V and 5 bases from J; bases unmatched to any gene: 6. In germline, CDR1 is DFQATT, CDR2 SNEGSKA (reference sequence). The CDR3 runs 14 residues. The CDR3: CSARIAGGLETQYF. The sequenced part of the CDR3 DNA is TGCAGTGCTAGAATCGCGGGGGGGTTGGAGACC.